One and the same sample provided the 15 T cell receptor beta chains below, sequenced in a study of blood T cell repertoires in COVID-19. The repertoire was sequenced with immunoSEQ multiplex PCR; TCRdb's copy has only in-frame clones and lacks some. This sample has a few hundred thousand clones, with about 86% found just once. What was sequenced was PBMCs or T cells enriched from blood (not recorded which). All receptors come from a man aged 45-60 years who had recovered from COVID-19.

The chain combines TRBV5-4 with TRBJ1-2; TRBD1 is a possible D gene (5 bases). CDR3 length equals 14 residues. V shed 1 base and J shed 4 bases, with 11 bases lying between them. Per germline, CDR1 SGHNT and CDR2 YYREEE (reference sequence). Written as DNA, the CDR3 is TGTGCCAGCAGCTTGTCAGGGCGGACCTATGGCTACACCTTC. Protein: CASSLSGRTYGYTF.

The chain has TRBV28 and TRBJ2-7, with D possibly matching TRBD2 (6 bases). V gave up 7 bases and J gave up 4 bases, with 14 bases separating them. Germline values: CDR1 MDHEN, CDR2 SYDVKM. The CDR3 loop spans 13 amino acids. Here the CDR3 DNA reads TGTGCCAGCACCCAGGAGGGGTTGTACGAGCAGTACTTC. Translated: CASTQEGLYEQYF.

This sequence joins TRBV9 and TRBJ1-1; 9 nucleotides align to TRBD1. CDR3 size: 16 residues. Germline-derived CDR1 and CDR2 are SGDLS and YYNGEE. V gave up 2 bases and J gave up 0 bases; unmatched junction bases: 5. The CDR3 DNA follows: TGTGCCAGCAGCGTGGGGGGGACAGGGATGAACACTGAAGCTTTCTTT. Translated, it gives CASSVGGTGMNTEAFF.

The CDR3 nucleotides are TGTGCCAGCAGCTGGGCTAGCGGTGAGCAGTTCTTC. Translated: CASSWASGEQFF. This sequence joins TRBV5-5 and TRBJ2-1; 7 positions agree with TRBD2. J gave up 9 bases and V 3 bases, and 3 bases lay outside the gene matches. Germline V gives CDR1 SGHKS, CDR2 YYEKEE (reference sequence). The CDR3 runs to 12 residues.

The gene calls are TRBV11-2 and TRBJ2-1; 13 bases agree with TRBD2. The trim removed 1 base at V and 10 bases at J, leaving 13 bases unmatched. Germline V gene lookup returns CDR1 SGHAT and CDR2 FQNNGV. There are 18 residues in the CDR3. CDR3 residues: CASSLVHRAGLAGVEQFF. The DNA of the CDR3 is TGTGCCAGCAGCTTAGTACACAGAGCAGGACTAGCGGGGGTGGAGCAGTTCTTC. The whole variable domain, remainder taken from reference TRBV11-2 and TRBJ2-1, is EAGVAQSPRYKIIEKRQSVAFWCNPISGHATLYWYQQILGQGPKLLIQFQNNGVVDDSQLPKDRFSAERLKGVDSTLKIQPAKLEDSAVYLCASSLVHRAGLAGVEQFFGPGTRLTVL.

This clone appeared once. V gene TRBV19 combines with J gene TRBJ2-7, with 10 nucleotides matching TRBD1. V was clipped by 3 bases and J by 3 bases; unmatched bases: 8. CDR1 and CDR2 from the germline V gene are LNHDA and SQIVND (reference sequence). The CDR3 totals 16 residues. Here the CDR3 reads CASSMSGQGDLYEQYF. The CDR3 DNA reads as TGTGCCAGTAGTATGAGTGGACAGGGGGACCTCTACGAGCAGTACTTC.

This clone was recorded once. The CDR3 DNA follows: TGTGCCAGCAGTGAAGAGGCAGGGGGCTACGAGCAGTACTTC. It yields the protein CASSEEAGGYEQYF. The chain joins TRBV2 to TRBJ2-7, with 7 bases fitting TRBD1. Germline V lookup: CDR1 SNHLY, CDR2 FYNNEI. The V and J ends lost 1 base and 3 bases, in that order; junction bases with no gene match: 3. The CDR3 consists of 14 residues.

Written as DNA, the CDR3 is TGTGCCAGCAGCCAAGTGGGGGGGCGCAATTCACCCCTCCACTTT. The encoded protein is CASSQVGGRNSPLHF. The chain carries TRBV3-1 (or the pseudogene TRBV3-2) and TRBJ1-6; D is possibly TRBD1 (6 bases). The germline V and J ends were trimmed by 1 base and 7 bases, with 11 bases remaining between them. CDR1 and CDR2 (germline): LGHDT, YNNKEL (reference sequence). The CDR3 consists of 15 residues.

In the case of this clone: This sample includes further DNA sequences coding for the same CDR3. The chain couples TRBV19 to TRBJ1-6; possible D gene TRBD1, 5 bases. This CDR3 comprises 15 residues. Trimming removed 3 bases from V and 7 bases from J, with 13 bases in between. Germline CDR1 LNHDA, CDR2 SQIVND (reference sequence). The CDR3 protein is CASSIVPGGNSPLHF. In DNA form, the CDR3 reads TGTGCCAGTAGTATCGTCCCGGGGGGGAATTCACCCCTCCACTTT.

This sequence joins TRBV3-1 (or the pseudogene TRBV3-2) and TRBJ2-2, with 9 bases identical to TRBD2. V was clipped by 3 bases and J by 6 bases; unmatched bases: 2. This CDR3 is 14 amino acids long. Germline-derived CDR1 and CDR2 are LGHDT and YNNKEL (reference sequence). The CDR3 DNA reads as TGTGCCAGCAGCCACGGCGGGGGGGCCGGGGAGCTGTTTTTT. The encoded protein is CASSHGGGAGELFF.

V gene TRBV27 combines with J gene TRBJ1-2, with a possible D match to TRBD1 (6 bases). The V end lost 4 bases, the J end lost 7 bases, and 13 bases lay between the germline ends. This CDR3 has 13 residues. The germline V gene encodes CDR1 MNHEY and CDR2 SMNVEV (reference sequence). CDR3 sequence (DNA): TGTGCCAGCAGTTGGACAGATCGCGGTGGCTACACCTTC. The encoded protein is CASSWTDRGGYTF.

This rearrangement joins TRBV29-1 to TRBJ1-4, with TRBD1 matching 9 bases. Germline CDR1 SQVTM, CDR2 ANQGSEA. The CDR3 loop spans 14 amino acids. J lost 8 bases, V lost 5 bases, and 9 bases had no gene match. The CDR3 bases are TGCAGCGTTCCCAGGACAGGGGTTGGAGAAAAACTGTTTTTT. The encoded protein is CSVPRTGVGEKLFF.

This clone was seen once. This chain joins TRBV9 and TRBJ1-2; D might be TRBD1 (6 bases). V lost 0 bases and J 4 bases, leaving 10 bases between the germline ends. Germline-derived CDR1 and CDR2 are SGDLS and YYNGEE. This CDR3 has 14 amino acids. The CDR3 DNA reads TGTGCCAGCAGCGTAGAAACAGGGAGCTATGGCTACACCTTC. Encoded protein: CASSVETGSYGYTF.

This clone was seen a few times. The V gene is TRBV7-9, the J gene TRBJ2-7, with 8 bases identical to TRBD2. J gave up 3 bases and V 0 bases, and 13 bases lay outside the gene matches. Germline CDR1 is SEHNR and CDR2 is FQNEAQ (reference sequence). The CDR3 totals 18 residues. CDR3 in amino acids: CASSLAGGGRMIGYEQYF. The CDR3 DNA sequence: TGTGCCAGCAGCTTAGCTGGAGGCGGGAGGATGATAGGCTACGAGCAGTACTTC.

This clone has a count of ten or more. Other DNA variants within this sample encode the same CDR3. The chain recombines TRBV5-1 with TRBJ2-1; 13 positions agree with TRBD2. Per germline, CDR1 SGHRS and CDR2 YFSETQ. The CDR3 runs 15 residues. V lost 4 bases and J lost 4; bases outside the gene matches: 2. The CDR3: CASSLGLAGYNEQFF. The DNA of the CDR3 is TGCGCCAGCAGCCTGGGACTAGCGGGGTACAATGAGCAGTTCTTC.